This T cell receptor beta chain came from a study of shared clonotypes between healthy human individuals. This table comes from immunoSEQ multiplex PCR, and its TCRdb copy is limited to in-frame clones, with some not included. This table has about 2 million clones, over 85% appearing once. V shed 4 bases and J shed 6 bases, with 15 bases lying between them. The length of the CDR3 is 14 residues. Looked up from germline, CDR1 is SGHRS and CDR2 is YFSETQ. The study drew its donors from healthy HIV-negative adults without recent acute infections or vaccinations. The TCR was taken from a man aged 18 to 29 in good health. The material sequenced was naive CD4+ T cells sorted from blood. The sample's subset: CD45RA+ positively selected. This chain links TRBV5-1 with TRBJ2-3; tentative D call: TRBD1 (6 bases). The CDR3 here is CASSRGRGADTQYF. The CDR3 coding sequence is TGCGCCAGCAGCCGGGGCAGGGGAGCGGATACGCAGTATTTT.